The source of this T cell receptor beta chain is a study of T cells in Graves' hyperthyroidism and ophthalmopathy. TCR beta CDR3 sequences were amplified from RNA transcripts. The HTBI primer set served for first-round RT-PCR of the TCR CDR3. TCRdb reprocessed the multiplex PCR reads via MiXCR and lists one record per CDR3 protein. The sample consists of about 560,000 distinct CDR3 sequences, 16% of them appearing once. The V and J ends lost 3 bases and 8 bases respectively, with 17 bases between them. This CDR3 has 15 residues. This clonotype was counted ten times or more. Its target is unknown. Study-level points and caveats: Most thyroid-expanded clonotypes above 0.001 were also found in blood.

The sequenced sample was blood. The chain links TRBV12-3 or TRBV12-4 to TRBJ2-1, with D possibly TRBD1 on 5 matching bases. The origin of this receptor is a woman in her late teens or twenties with Graves' hyperthyroidism. In DNA, the CDR3 is TGTGCCAGCAGTTTCCTTGACAGTCCAAGCGATGAGCAGTTCTTC. This codes for CASSFLDSPSDEQFF.